The 26 T cell receptor beta chains reported below all come from one sample, sequenced in a study of blood T cell repertoires in COVID-19. Assay used: immunoSEQ multiplex PCR; TCRdb lists only in-frame clones, some missing. Of roughly 180,000 clones detected, 75% to 85% appear once; the ten largest clones hold 7% to 10%. Sequencing was done on a sample of peripheral blood. The source of these receptors is a woman aged 60-75 years with COVID-19, enrolled during active disease.

This clone was seen just once. Here the CDR3 DNA reads TGTGCCAGCAGTCCCCTGACGCAGGGGGCTTCCTCCCAGTACTTC. It specifies CASSPLTQGASSQYF. The V call is TRBV28, the J call TRBJ2-4; 8 positions agree with TRBD1. The V gene's germline CDR1 is MDHEN and CDR2 SYDVKM. The V segment lost 5 bases and the J segment 13 bases; nucleotides outside the gene matches: 16. This CDR3 is built from 15 residues.

V gene TRBV2 combines with J gene TRBJ2-1; D unclear. This CDR3 comprises 15 residues. V was trimmed by 2 bases and J by 0 bases, leaving 8 bases between them. Germline CDR1 is SNHLY and CDR2 is FYNNEI. Here the CDR3 reads CASSEPSSSYNEQFF. DNA of the CDR3: TGTGCCAGCAGTGAACCGTCTTCCTCCTACAATGAGCAGTTCTTC.

V and J are TRBV29-1 and TRBJ2-7; TRBD1 agrees at 8 bases. Trimming cost V 1 base and J 4 bases; bases outside gene matches: 3. Germline-derived CDR1 and CDR2 are SQVTM and ANQGSEA. The CDR3 runs to 13 residues. In DNA, the CDR3 is TGCAGCGTTGAAGGGACAGGGAATTACGAGCAGTACTTC. Protein: CSVEGTGNYEQYF.

This clone was recorded once. This chain connects TRBV2 to TRBJ2-2; D gene uncertain. Trimming left V 3 bases short and J 2 bases short, with 10 bases between. Germline CDR1 and CDR2: SNHLY and FYNNEI. The CDR3 totals 15 residues. In DNA, the CDR3 is TGTGCCAGCAGTGAGGTTCGGAGCAACACCGGGGAGCTGTTTTTT. Amino acids: CASSEVRSNTGELFF. Full variable domain (missing parts from reference TRBV2 and TRBJ2-2): EPEVTQTPSHQVTQMGQEVILRCVPISNHLYFYWYRQILGQKVEFLVSFYNNEISEKSEIFDDQFSVERPDGSNFTLKIRSTKLEDSAMYFCASSEVRSNTGELFFGEGSRLTVL.

The chain couples TRBV27 to TRBJ1-1; D is uncertain. Trimming removed 5 bases at V and 3 bases at J, with 16 bases between. This CDR3 has 15 amino acids. Germline V gene lookup returns CDR1 MNHEY and CDR2 SMNVEV (reference sequence). DNA of the CDR3: TGTGCCAGCAGTCGTAGGTCGGCGCGGGACACTGAAGCTTTCTTT. This sequence encodes CASSRRSARDTEAFF.

This clone was recorded many times. The chain carries TRBV13 and TRBJ2-7; 14 bases map to TRBD2. Per the germline V gene, CDR1 is PRHDT and CDR2 is FYEKMQ (reference sequence). The length of the CDR3 is 20 residues. V shed 4 bases and J 6 bases; nucleotides not matched to a gene: 20. The CDR3 DNA sequence: TGTGCCAGCAGCTCCTTACTTAGGACTAGCGGGAGGAAATTGGCCTCCGAGCAGTACTTC. Translating gives CASSSLLRTSGRKLASEQYF.

This rearrangement joins TRBV3-1 (or the pseudogene TRBV3-2) to TRBJ2-3; TRBD1 aligns across 8 bases. CDR3 length: 16 residues. Germline trimming cut 3 bases from V and 4 bases from J; bases unmatched to any gene: 9. Germline lookup yields CDR1 LGHDT and CDR2 YNNKEL (reference sequence). The DNA of the CDR3 is TGTGCCAGCAGCCATTTGCAGGGGGCCCGCCCAGATACGCAGTATTTT. Protein product: CASSHLQGARPDTQYF.

This clone has just one count. The chain joins TRBV7-2 to TRBJ2-5; TRBD1 aligns across 8 bases. The CDR3 consists of 14 residues. V dropped 3 bases and J dropped 7; count of bases not matched to a gene: 7. Germline loops: CDR1 SGHTA, CDR2 FQGNSA. CDR3 amino acids: CASSFGQGEGTQYF. DNA for the CDR3: TGTGCCAGCAGCTTTGGACAGGGAGAGGGGACCCAGTACTTC.

The chain carries TRBV6-5 and TRBJ1-5, with D tentatively TRBD1 (6 bases). From germline, CDR1 is MNHEY and CDR2 SVGAGI. Trimming took off 8 bases at V and 3 bases at J, with 20 bases between the two ends. This CDR3 region has 16 residues. The CDR3 spells CASRSRGGAVNQPQHF. As DNA, the CDR3 is TGTGCCAGCCGTTCCCGTGGGGGGGCCGTCAATCAGCCCCAGCATTTT.

The gene calls are TRBV2 and TRBJ1-5; a weak D match, TRBD1 (6 bases). Germline V gene lookup returns CDR1 SNHLY and CDR2 FYNNEI. This CDR3 spans 16 amino acids. V lost 5 bases and J 1 base, leaving 15 bases between the germline ends. CDR3 in amino acids: CASSYYPQGSNQPQHF. The CDR3 region has the DNA TGTGCCAGCAGTTATTACCCCCAGGGGAGCAATCAGCCCCAGCATTTT.

The chain joins TRBV5-1 to TRBJ2-3, with unresolved D. CDR1 SGHRS and CDR2 YFSETQ come from the germline V gene. V dropped 0 bases and J dropped 2 bases, with 7 bases sitting between them. The CDR3 is made up of 14 amino acids. As DNA, the CDR3 is TGCGCCAGCAGCTTGGACAAACCCACAGATACGCAGTATTTT. Residues: CASSLDKPTDTQYF.

In this sample, this clone turned up once. The J gene is TRBJ2-2, the V gene TRBV7-9; D may be TRBD1 (6 bases). This CDR3 region has 16 residues. Germline loops: CDR1 SEHNR, CDR2 FQNEAQ (reference sequence). The germline V and J ends were trimmed by 5 bases and 0 bases, with 13 bases remaining between them. CDR3 nucleotide sequence: TGTGCCAGCAGCATTAGACAGGATCCGAACACCGGGGAGCTGTTTTTT. Protein product: CASSIRQDPNTGELFF.

V is TRBV28 and J is TRBJ2-7, with 8 bases identical to TRBD2. The CDR3 sequence is 15 residues long. CDR1 is MDHEN, CDR2 SYDVKM, per germline. After removal of 7 bases from V and 7 bases from J, the junction contained 15 bases not matched to a gene. The CDR3 sequence is CASTPSPSGSGEQYF. DNA for the CDR3: TGTGCCAGCACCCCGTCCCCCAGCGGGAGTGGAGAGCAGTACTTC.

The chain employs TRBV21-1 and TRBJ2-3; the table's D gene call, TRBD2, was not cross checked with the DNA. TRBV21-1 has pseudogene status. The CDR3 length is 14 residues. For the CDR3, the DNA is TGTGCCAGCAGCAAAAGAGGAAACACAGATACGCAGTATTTT. It encodes CASSKRGNTDTQYF.

The V gene is TRBV27, the J gene TRBJ2-2; a weak D match, TRBD2 (5 bases). The V gene's germline CDR1 is MNHEY and CDR2 SMNVEV (reference sequence). The CDR3 totals 16 residues. V lost 3 bases to trimming and J lost 5 bases, with 16 bases between them. The CDR3 region is CASSFGIEGETGELFF. The CDR3 region has the DNA TGTGCCAGCAGTTTCGGTATTGAGGGTGAGACCGGGGAGCTGTTTTTT.

The chain recombines TRBV6-6 with TRBJ2-6; 7 bases are a match to TRBD1. The germline V gene encodes CDR1 MNHNY and CDR2 SVGAGI (reference sequence). This CDR3 region has 16 residues. With V trimmed by 2 bases and J by 1 base, 2 bases remained unmatched. The CDR3 nucleotides are TGTGCCAGCAGTTACCCGGGACAGTCTGGGGCCAACGTCCTGACTTTC. This gives the protein CASSYPGQSGANVLTF.

The genes are TRBV15 and TRBJ1-2; 11 nucleotides align to TRBD1. CDR3 length: 16 amino acids. In germline, CDR1 is LNHNV, CDR2 YYDKDF (reference sequence). V shed 5 bases, J shed 1 base, and the junction held 6 bases outside the gene matches. The CDR3 region has the DNA TGTGCCACCAGCGGGACCGGGACAGGGGGTAACTATGGCTACACCTTC. This encodes CATSGTGTGGNYGYTF.

The chain employs TRBV11-2 and TRBJ1-1; 7 positions agree with TRBD1. The CDR3 extends over 15 amino acids. Germline trimming cut 3 bases from V and 2 bases from J; bases unmatched to any gene: 6. Germline CDR1 SGHAT, CDR2 FQNNGV. Written as DNA, the CDR3 is TGTGCCAGCAGCTTGGGTGGGACAGCCAACACTGAAGCTTTCTTT. Its protein product is CASSLGGTANTEAFF.

The chain recombines TRBV3-1 (or the pseudogene TRBV3-2) with TRBJ1-5; 7 bases fit TRBD1. This CDR3 region has 13 residues. With 5 bases clipped from V and 7 bases from J, the junction kept 5 bases outside the gene matches. The V gene's germline CDR1 is LGHDT and CDR2 YNNKEL (reference sequence). CDR3: CASSDRVGQPQHF. The DNA of the CDR3 is TGTGCCAGCAGCGACAGGGTCGGGCAGCCCCAGCATTTT.

This chain links TRBV2 with TRBJ2-1; D call uncertain. The germline CDR1 and CDR2 sequences are SNHLY and FYNNEI. CDR3 length equals 14 residues. Trimming stripped 1 base from V and 7 bases from J, with 11 bases between. The DNA for the CDR3 is TGTGCCAGCAGTGAAGTTCGGGTTGGTAATGAGCAGTTCTTC. Protein: CASSEVRVGNEQFF.

This clone appeared once. Other DNA sequences from this sample encode an identical CDR3 as well. The chain is built from TRBV3-1 (or the pseudogene TRBV3-2) and TRBJ2-5; 8 nucleotides match TRBD1. V lost 0 bases and J lost 3; bases outside the gene matches: 3. CDR3 length equals 15 residues. CDR1 is LGHDT, CDR2 YNNKEL, per germline (reference sequence). The CDR3 DNA reads TGTGCCAGCAGCCAAGATAGGACAGGGAAAGAGACCCAGTACTTC. Translation: CASSQDRTGKETQYF.

V and J are TRBV5-6 and TRBJ2-7; 8 bases align to TRBD1. The CDR3 covers 16 residues. With 4 bases clipped from V and 0 bases from J, the junction kept 9 bases outside the gene matches. Per the germline V gene, CDR1 is SGHDT and CDR2 is YYEEEE. CDR3 DNA sequence: TGTGCCAGCAGCCTCTTATACAGGGGGAGCTCCTACGAGCAGTACTTC. Its translation: CASSLLYRGSSYEQYF.

The V call is TRBV12-5, the J call TRBJ1-1; no reliable D call. In germline, CDR1 is LGHNT, CDR2 FRNRAP. This CDR3 contains 13 residues. V was shortened by 3 bases and J by 4 bases, with 9 bases between the two germline ends. The CDR3 DNA reads as TGTGCTAGTGGTTTCGACGAGGCCACTGAAGCTTTCTTT. Its translation: CASGFDEATEAFF.

The genes are TRBV5-1 and TRBJ2-7, with a possible D match to TRBD1 (5 bases). V was clipped by 4 bases and J by 3 bases, with 14 bases between them. The germline gives CDR1 SGHRS, CDR2 YFSETQ. This CDR3 has 14 residues. Here the CDR3 reads CASSASRQGYEQYF. The CDR3 DNA is TGCGCCAGCAGCGCGAGCCGGCAGGGCTACGAGCAGTACTTC. Variable domain in full (rest from reference TRBV5-1 and TRBJ2-7): KAGVTQTPRYLIKTRGQQVTLSCSPISGHRSVSWYQQTPGQGLQFLFEYFSETQRNKGNFPGRFSGRQFSNSRSEMNVSTLELGDSALYLCASSASRQGYEQYFGPGTRLTVT.

This CDR3 reads CASSINGGSVWQYF. The CDR3 region has the DNA TGTGCCAGTAGTATAAACGGGGGGAGTGTGTGGCAGTACTTC. V usage is TRBV19 and J usage is TRBJ2-7, with 7 bases matching TRBD2. In germline, CDR1 is LNHDA, CDR2 SQIVND (reference sequence). The CDR3 has 14 amino acids. The V and J ends lost 2 bases and 9 bases, in that order; junction bases with no gene match: 10.

The chain has TRBV2 and TRBJ2-3; no firm D call. V lost 3 bases and J 5 bases, leaving 9 bases between the germline ends. The CDR3 spans 13 residues. CDR1 and CDR2 from the germline V gene are SNHLY and FYNNEI. CDR3 DNA sequence: TGTGCCAGCAGTGATGAAGAGAGAGATACGCAGTATTTT. This encodes CASSDEERDTQYF.